Sequencing of this T cell receptor beta chain was carried out in a study of cytomegalovirus exposure and HLA in healthy donors. The PCR was carried out with 60 Vbeta primers and 13 Jbeta primers. Clones were sequenced by immunoSEQ multiplex PCR, and TCRdb holds only the in-frame ones, with some missing. The sample table sets out 90,000 to 120,000 clones. Study conclusions and caveats: Likely technical artifact: a cluster of highly shared sequence variants.

Regarding this clone: The antigen is undetermined. The same CDR3 arises from other DNA sequences in this sample as well.

The CDR3 covers 13 residues. The germline V gene encodes CDR1 SGDLS and CDR2 YYNGEE. V was clipped by 2 bases and J by 5 bases, with 7 bases between them. The sequenced sample consisted of PBMCs. The sequence was obtained from a man in his fifties in good health and CMV-seronegative. The chain recombines TRBV9 with TRBJ2-2, with D perhaps matching TRBD2 (6 bases). The CDR3 coding sequence is TGTGCCAGCAGCGTGGGGGGAACCGGGGAGCTGTTTTTT. It codes for CASSVGGTGELFF.